A single T cell receptor beta chain is shown here with its context. Germline CDR1 and CDR2: LGHNA and YSLEER. The V end was cut by 0 bases, the J end by 3 bases, with 5 bases between. The CDR3 runs to 13 residues. The data are from a study of blood T cell repertoires in COVID-19. For the study at large: Both acute and convalescent COVID-19 samples were obtained from the United States, Italy and Spain.

Repertoires were generated with immunoSEQ multiplex PCR, while TCRdb's copy carries only in-frame clones and drops some. The data hold roughly 250,000 clones, with about nine tenths observed a single time. This receptor was obtained from a young woman with acute COVID-19. Sequences were obtained from PBMCs or T cells enriched from blood (not recorded which). The rearrangement uses TRBV4-3 and TRBJ1-1, with D unresolved. The CDR3 loop reads CASSQDPDTEAFF. CDR3 DNA sequence: TGCGCCAGCAGCCAAGATCCCGACACTGAAGCTTTCTTT.